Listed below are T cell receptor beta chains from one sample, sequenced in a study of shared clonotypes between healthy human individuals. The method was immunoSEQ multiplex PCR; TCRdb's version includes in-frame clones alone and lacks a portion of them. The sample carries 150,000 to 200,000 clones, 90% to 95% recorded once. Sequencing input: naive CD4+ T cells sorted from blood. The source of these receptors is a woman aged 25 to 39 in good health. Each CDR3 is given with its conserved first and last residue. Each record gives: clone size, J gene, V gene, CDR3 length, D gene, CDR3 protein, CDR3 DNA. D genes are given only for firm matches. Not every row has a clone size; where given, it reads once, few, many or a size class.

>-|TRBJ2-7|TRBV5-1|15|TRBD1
CASSIWTGDSYEQYF
TGCGCCAGCAGCATATGGACAGGGGACTCCTACGAGCAGTACTTC
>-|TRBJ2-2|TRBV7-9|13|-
CASSLDPAGELFF
TGTGCCAGCAGCTTAGATCCGGCCGGGGAGCTGTTTTTT
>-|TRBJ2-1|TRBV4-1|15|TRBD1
CASSQVGRQDRAPFF
TGCGCCAGCAGCCAAGTGGGGAGACAGGACAGGGCACCATTCTTC
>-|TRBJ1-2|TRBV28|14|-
CASSPPVGGGGYTF
TGTGCCAGCAGCCCCCCCGTCGGGGGCGGTGGCTACACCTTC
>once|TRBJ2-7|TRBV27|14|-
CASSLTGYDYEQYF
TGTGCCAGCAGTTTAACGGGATACGACTACGAGCAGTACTTC
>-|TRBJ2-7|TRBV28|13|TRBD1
CASNTGGAYEQYF
TGTGCCAGCAATACAGGGGGTGCCTACGAGCAGTACTTC
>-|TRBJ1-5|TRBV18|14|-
CASSPQADNQPQHF
TGTGCCAGCTCACCACAAGCAGACAATCAGCCCCAGCATTTT
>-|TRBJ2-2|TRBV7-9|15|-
CASSLSRDYTGELFF
TGTGCCAGCAGCTTAAGCCGGGACTACACCGGGGAGCTGTTTTTT
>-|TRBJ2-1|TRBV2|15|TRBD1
CASSLQGASYNEQFF
TGTGCCAGCAGTCTGCAGGGGGCCTCCTACAATGAGCAGTTCTTC
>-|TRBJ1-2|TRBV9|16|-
CASSVGQGTPNYGYTF
TGTGCCAGCAGCGTAGGCCAGGGCACCCCTAACTATGGCTACACCTTC
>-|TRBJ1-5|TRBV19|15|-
CASTTGGFSNQPQHF
TGTGCCAGTACCACGGGGGGTTTTAGCAATCAGCCCCAGCATTTT
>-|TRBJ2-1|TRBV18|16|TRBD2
CASSPGSAGGRNEQFF
TGTGCCAGCTCACCAGGGTCGGCGGGCGGGAGAAATGAACAGTTCTTC
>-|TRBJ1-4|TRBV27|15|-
CASSYSFGVSEKLFF
TGTGCCAGCAGTTATAGTTTCGGGGTTTCTGAAAAACTGTTTTTT
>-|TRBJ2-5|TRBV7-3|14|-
CASSPRLYQETQYF
TGTGCCAGCAGCCCCAGGTTATACCAAGAGACCCAGTACTTC
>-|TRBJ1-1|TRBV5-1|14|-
CASSLVGRGTEAFF
TGCGCCAGCAGCTTGGTGGGGCGAGGCACTGAAGCTTTCTTT
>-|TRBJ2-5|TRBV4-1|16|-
CASSQDQFLGEETQYF
TGCGCCAGCAGCCAAGATCAATTCCTGGGTGAAGAGACCCAGTACTTC
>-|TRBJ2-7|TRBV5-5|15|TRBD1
CASSSPDRGRDEQYF
TGTGCCAGCAGTTCCCCAGACAGGGGGCGGGACGAGCAGTACTTC
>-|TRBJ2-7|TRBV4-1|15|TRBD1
CASSQADRVSYEQYF
TGCGCCAGCAGCCAAGCAGACAGGGTCTCCTACGAGCAGTACTTC
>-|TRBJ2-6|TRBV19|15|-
CASTSSGSGANVLTF
TGTGCCAGTACCTCCTCAGGGTCTGGGGCCAACGTCCTGACTTTC
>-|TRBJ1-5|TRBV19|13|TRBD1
CASSSQGDQPQHF
TGTGCCAGTAGTTCGCAGGGGGACCAGCCCCAGCATTTT
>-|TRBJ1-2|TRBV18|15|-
CASSPKSVGGLGYTF
TGTGCCAGCTCCCCCAAATCGGTCGGGGGCTTAGGCTACACCTTC
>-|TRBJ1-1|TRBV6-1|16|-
CASSESFVRLNTEAFF
TGTGCCAGCAGTGAATCTTTTGTCAGACTAAACACTGAAGCTTTCTTT
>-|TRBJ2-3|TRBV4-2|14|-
CASSPKSGGQEQYF
TGTGCCAGCAGCCCCAAGTCCGGCGGCCAGGAGCAGTATTTT
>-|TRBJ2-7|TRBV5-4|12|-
CASSNRVGEQYF
TGTGCCAGCAGCAACAGGGTGGGCGAGCAGTACTTC
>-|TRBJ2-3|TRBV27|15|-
CASSPRGQTLGTQYF
TGTGCCAGCAGTCCCCGAGGGCAGACGTTGGGTACGCAGTATTTT
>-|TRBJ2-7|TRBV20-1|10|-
CSAGTHEQYF
TGCAGTGCTGGGACCCACGAGCAGTACTTC
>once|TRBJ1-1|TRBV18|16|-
CASSPVGGSRATEAFF
TGTGCCAGCTCACCCGTTGGGGGTTCCAGGGCGACTGAAGCTTTCTTT
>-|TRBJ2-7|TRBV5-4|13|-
CASSGGQVDEQYF
TGTGCCAGCAGTGGGGGGCAGGTCGACGAGCAGTACTTC
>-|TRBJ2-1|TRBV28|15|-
CASSLRLGLAGEQFF
TGTGCCAGCAGTTTAAGGTTGGGTCTCGCCGGTGAGCAGTTCTTC
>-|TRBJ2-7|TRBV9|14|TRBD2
CASSVSGGPYEQYF
TGTGCCAGCAGCGTTAGCGGGGGGCCCTACGAGCAGTACTTC
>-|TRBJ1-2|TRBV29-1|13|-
CSVWGGQYYGYTF
TGCAGCGTGTGGGGGGGACAATACTATGGCTACACCTTC
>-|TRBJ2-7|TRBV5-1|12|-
CASSFPNEVQYF
TGCGCCAGCAGCTTCCCCAACGAAGTGCAGTACTTC
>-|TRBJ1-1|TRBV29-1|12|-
CSVTGRNTEAFF
TGCAGCGTCACCGGACGGAACACTGAAGCTTTCTTT
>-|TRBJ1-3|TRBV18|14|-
CASSPDSSGNTIYF
TGTGCCAGCTCACCGGACAGCTCTGGAAACACCATATATTTT
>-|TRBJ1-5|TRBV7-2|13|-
CASSLERRQPQHF
TGTGCCAGCAGCTTAGAAAGGCGTCAGCCCCAGCATTTT